These T cell receptor beta chains were read from a single sample in a study of cytomegalovirus exposure and HLA in healthy donors. Profiling relied on immunoSEQ multiplex PCR, and the TCRdb table lists in-frame clones only, not all of them. The sample holds approximately 120,000 clones; under 80% are singletons and the top ten take around 13%. Sequenced material: PBMCs. Every receptor here comes from a woman between 55 and 75 years old in good health and CMV-seropositive. CDR3s include the opening cysteine and the closing phenylalanine or tryptophan. The order of the fields is V gene, CDR3 protein.

>TRBV29-1
CSVDAGNSYEQYF
>TRBV6-5
CASSTGAGTEAFF
>TRBV5-4
CASSLPPTREQFF
>TRBV7-2
CASSQGGENTIYF
>TRBV4-1
CASSQISSGVYEQYF
>TRBV28
CASRGQENTEAFF
>TRBV6-1
CASSDLRSMNTEAFF
>TRBV5-6
CASSLVSDYTF
>TRBV19
CATTKSMGQGAVETQYF
>TRBV2
CASSAGGFSGNNQPQHF
>TRBV11-3
CASSDDSQRGGDYNEQFF
>TRBV7-2
CASSFRSGGLTYEQYF
>TRBV7-9
CASTPPPRAGALTDTQYF
>TRBV7-9
CASSLLNTEAFF
>TRBV7-9
CASSLVSTGEIEQYF
>TRBV4-1
CASSQGLGNAGNTIYF